The present TCR beta chain was sequenced within a study of regulatory T cells in long-lasting Graves disease. This clonotype was observed at least ten times. Losses at the gene ends were 0 bases for V and 4 bases for J; bases not matched to a gene: 0. The CDR3 has 15 amino acids. Looked up from germline, CDR1 is SGHTA and CDR2 is FQGNSA. iRepertoire HTBI primers and Arm-PCR of CDR3 regions built TCR beta libraries. TCRdb re-derived calls from the multiplex PCR reads in MiXCR, one entry per CDR3 protein. The table shows 620,000 or so distinct CDR3 sequences, with about 16% occurring only once. Sample time point: newly diagnosed GD, antithyroid drugs for less than 3 months. PBMC-extracted RNA yielded the TCR library. Blood from the periphery, nine milliliters in all, was drawn into EDTA tubes. The same specimen was also included in a second study, on T cells in Graves' hyperthyroidism and ophthalmopathy. Per that paper: An initial round of RT-PCR targeting the TCR CDR3 relied on the HTBI primer set.

J is TRBJ2-1 and V is TRBV7-2; 10 bases agree with TRBD2. Sample: peripheral blood mononuclear cells (PBMCs), taken at new diagnosis, from a patient treated with antithyroid drugs. This receptor was taken from a woman in her twenties or thirties with Graves disease. The CDR3 DNA sequence: TGTGCCAGCAGCTTAGCACTAGCGGGGTACAATGAGCAGTTCTTC. Protein sequence: CASSLALAGYNEQFF.